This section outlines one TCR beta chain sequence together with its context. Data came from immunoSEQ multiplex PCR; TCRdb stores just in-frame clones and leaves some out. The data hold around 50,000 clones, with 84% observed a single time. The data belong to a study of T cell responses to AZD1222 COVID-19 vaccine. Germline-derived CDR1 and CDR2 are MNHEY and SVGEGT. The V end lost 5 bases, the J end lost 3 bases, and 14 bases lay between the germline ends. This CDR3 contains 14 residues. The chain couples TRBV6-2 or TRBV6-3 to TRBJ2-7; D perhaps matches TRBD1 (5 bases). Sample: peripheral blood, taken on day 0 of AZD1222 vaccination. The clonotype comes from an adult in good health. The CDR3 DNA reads TGTGCCAGCAGTCAAAGGGGCAGCCACTACGAGCAGTACTTC. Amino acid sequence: CASSQRGSHYEQYF.